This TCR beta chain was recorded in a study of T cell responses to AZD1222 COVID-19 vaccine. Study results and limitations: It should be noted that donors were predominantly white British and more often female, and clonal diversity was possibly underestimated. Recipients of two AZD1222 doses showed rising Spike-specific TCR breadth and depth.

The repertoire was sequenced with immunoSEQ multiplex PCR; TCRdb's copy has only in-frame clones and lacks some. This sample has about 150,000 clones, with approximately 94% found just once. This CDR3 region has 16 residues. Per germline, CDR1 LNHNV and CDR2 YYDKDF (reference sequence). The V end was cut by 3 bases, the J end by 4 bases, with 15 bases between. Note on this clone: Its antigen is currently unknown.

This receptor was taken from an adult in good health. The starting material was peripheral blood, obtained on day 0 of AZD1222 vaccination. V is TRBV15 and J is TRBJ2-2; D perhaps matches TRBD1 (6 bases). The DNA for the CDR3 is TGTGCCACCAGCAGCGACCGCAGGGGTATCACCGGGGAGCTGTTTTTT. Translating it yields CATSSDRRGITGELFF.